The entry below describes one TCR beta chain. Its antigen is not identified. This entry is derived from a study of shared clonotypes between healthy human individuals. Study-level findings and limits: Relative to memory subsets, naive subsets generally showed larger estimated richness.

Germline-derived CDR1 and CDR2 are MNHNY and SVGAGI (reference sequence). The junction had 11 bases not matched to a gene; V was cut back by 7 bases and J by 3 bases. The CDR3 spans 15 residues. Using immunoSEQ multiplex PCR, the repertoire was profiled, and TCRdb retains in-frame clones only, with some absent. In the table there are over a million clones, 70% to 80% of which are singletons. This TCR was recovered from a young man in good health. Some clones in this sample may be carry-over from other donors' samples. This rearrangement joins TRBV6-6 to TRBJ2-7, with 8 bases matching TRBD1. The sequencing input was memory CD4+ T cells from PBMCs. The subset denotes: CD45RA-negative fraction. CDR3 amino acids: CASKQGGSPVYEQYF. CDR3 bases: TGTGCCAGCAAACAGGGGGGCAGCCCCGTCTACGAGCAGTACTTC.